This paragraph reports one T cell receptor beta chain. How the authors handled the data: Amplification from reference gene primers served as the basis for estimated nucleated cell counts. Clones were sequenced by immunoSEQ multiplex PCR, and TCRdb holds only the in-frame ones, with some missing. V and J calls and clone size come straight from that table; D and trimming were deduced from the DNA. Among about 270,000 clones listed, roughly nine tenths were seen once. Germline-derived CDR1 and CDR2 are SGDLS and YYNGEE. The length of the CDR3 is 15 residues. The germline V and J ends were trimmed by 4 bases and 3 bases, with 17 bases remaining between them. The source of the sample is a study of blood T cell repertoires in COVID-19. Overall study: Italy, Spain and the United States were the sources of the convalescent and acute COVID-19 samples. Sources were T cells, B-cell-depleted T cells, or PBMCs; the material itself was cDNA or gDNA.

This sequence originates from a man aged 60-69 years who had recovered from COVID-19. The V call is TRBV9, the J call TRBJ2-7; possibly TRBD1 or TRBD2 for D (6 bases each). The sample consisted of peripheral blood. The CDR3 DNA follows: TGTGCCAGCAGCATAGGGGGGACTCCGAACTACGAGCAGTACTTC. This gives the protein CASSIGGTPNYEQYF.